This record looks at one TCR beta chain sequence and its context. Its specificity is not known. The data were produced by immunoSEQ multiplex PCR, yet TCRdb's version contains in-frame clones alone and is incomplete. Found here are about 83,000 clones, approximately 85% of them singletons; the top ten hold around 3.7%. This entry is derived from a study of T cell responses to AZD1222 COVID-19 vaccine. General observations from the study: Baseline seropositivity occurred in only a handful of AZD1222 recipients.

V lost 3 bases to trimming and J lost 6 bases, with 14 bases between them. Looked up from germline, CDR1 is SEHNR and CDR2 is FQNEAQ (reference sequence). The CDR3 extends over 14 amino acids. The sample consisted of peripheral blood, taken 28 days after the second AZD1222 dose. The sequence came from an adult who received the AZD1222 COVID-19 vaccine. This chain links TRBV7-9 with TRBJ1-1; a weak D match, TRBD1 (5 bases). The CDR3 region has the DNA TGTGCCAGCAGCTTGGACGCGGGGGACCCTGAAGCTTTCTTT. The encoded protein is CASSLDAGDPEAFF.